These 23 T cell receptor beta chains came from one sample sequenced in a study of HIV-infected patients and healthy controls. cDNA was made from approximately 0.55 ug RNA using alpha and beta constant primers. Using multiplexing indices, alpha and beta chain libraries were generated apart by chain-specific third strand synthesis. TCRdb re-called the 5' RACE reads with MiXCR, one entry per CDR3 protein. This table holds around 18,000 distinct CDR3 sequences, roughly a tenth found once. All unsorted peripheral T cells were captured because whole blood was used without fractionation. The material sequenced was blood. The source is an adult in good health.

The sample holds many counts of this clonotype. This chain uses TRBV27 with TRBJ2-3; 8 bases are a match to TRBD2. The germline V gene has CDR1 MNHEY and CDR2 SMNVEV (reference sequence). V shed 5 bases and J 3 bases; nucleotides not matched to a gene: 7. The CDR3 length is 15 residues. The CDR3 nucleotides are TGTGCCAGCAGTCCGAGGACTAGCCAGACAGATACGCAGTATTTT. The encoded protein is CASSPRTSQTDTQYF.

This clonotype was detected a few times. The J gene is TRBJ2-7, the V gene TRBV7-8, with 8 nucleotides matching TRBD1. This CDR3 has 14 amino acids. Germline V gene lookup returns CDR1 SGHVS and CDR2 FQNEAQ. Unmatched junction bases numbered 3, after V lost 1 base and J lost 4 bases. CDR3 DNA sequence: TGTGCCAGCAGCTTAGGGGACAGGCTATACGAGCAGTACTTC. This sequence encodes CASSLGDRLYEQYF.

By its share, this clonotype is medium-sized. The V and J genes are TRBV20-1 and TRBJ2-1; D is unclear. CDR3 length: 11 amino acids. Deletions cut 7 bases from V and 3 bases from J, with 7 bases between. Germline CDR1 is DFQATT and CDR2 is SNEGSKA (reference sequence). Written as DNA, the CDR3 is TGCAGTGGACACAACTACAATGAGCAGTTCTTC. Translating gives CSGHNYNEQFF.

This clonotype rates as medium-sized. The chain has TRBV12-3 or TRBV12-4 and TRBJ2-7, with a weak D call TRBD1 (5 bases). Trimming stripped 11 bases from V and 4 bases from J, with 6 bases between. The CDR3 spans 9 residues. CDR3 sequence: CASGYEQYF. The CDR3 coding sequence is TGTGCCTCAGGGTACGAGCAGTACTTC.

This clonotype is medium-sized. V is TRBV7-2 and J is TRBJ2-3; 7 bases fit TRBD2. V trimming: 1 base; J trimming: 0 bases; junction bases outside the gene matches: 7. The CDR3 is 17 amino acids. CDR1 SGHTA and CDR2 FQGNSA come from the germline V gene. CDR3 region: CASSLVPAGTSTDTQYF. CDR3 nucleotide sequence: TGTGCCAGCAGCTTAGTTCCAGCGGGGACTAGCACAGATACGCAGTATTTT. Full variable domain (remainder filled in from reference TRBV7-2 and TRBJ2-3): GAGVSQSPSNKVTEKGKDVELRCDPISGHTALYWYRQSLGQGLEFLIYFQGNSAPDKSGLPSDRFSAERTGGSVSTLTIQRTQQEDSAVYLCASSLVPAGTSTDTQYFGPGTRLTVL.

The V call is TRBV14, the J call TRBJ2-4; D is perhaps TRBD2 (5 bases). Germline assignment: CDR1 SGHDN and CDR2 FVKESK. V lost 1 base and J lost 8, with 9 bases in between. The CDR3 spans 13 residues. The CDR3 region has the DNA TGTGCCAGCAGCCAAGGAGGGCGGGACATTCAGTACTTC. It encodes CASSQGGRDIQYF.

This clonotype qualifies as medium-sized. CDR3 sequence: CASRVLAGGNQETQYF. DNA of the CDR3: TGTGCCAGCAGGGTACTAGCGGGAGGAAACCAAGAGACCCAGTACTTC. The rearrangement joins TRBV6-5 to TRBJ2-5, with 12 bases lining up with TRBD2. Losses at the gene ends were 6 bases for V and 0 bases for J; bases not matched to a gene: 5. Germline assignment: CDR1 MNHEY and CDR2 SVGAGI. The CDR3 is made up of 16 amino acids.

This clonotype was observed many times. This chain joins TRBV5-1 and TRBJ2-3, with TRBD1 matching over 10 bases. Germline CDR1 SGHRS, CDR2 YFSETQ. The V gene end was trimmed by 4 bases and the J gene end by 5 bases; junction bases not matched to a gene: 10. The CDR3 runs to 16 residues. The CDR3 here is CASSVLTGGIGDTQYF. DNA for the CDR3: TGCGCCAGCAGCGTTCTGACAGGGGGCATTGGAGATACGCAGTATTTT.

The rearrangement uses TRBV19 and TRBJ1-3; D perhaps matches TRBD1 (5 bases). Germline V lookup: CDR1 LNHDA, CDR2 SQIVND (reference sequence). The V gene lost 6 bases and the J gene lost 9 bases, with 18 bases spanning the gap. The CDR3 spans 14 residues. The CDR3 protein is CASSPRRGWSTIYF. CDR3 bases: TGTGCCAGTAGCCCCCGGAGGGGTTGGAGCACCATATATTTT.

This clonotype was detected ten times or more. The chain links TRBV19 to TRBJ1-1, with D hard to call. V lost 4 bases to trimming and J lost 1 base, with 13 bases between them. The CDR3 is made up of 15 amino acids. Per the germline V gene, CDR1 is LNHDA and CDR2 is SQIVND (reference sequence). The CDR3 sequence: CASSTSDIWNTEAFF. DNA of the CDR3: TGTGCCAGTAGTACCTCAGACATCTGGAACACTGAAGCTTTCTTT.

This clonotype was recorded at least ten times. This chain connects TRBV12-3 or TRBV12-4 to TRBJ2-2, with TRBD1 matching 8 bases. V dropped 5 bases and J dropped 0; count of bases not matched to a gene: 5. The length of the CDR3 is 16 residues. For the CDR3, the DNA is TGTGCCAGCAGTCCGAGGACAGGGACGAACACCGGGGAGCTGTTTTTT. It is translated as CASSPRTGTNTGELFF.

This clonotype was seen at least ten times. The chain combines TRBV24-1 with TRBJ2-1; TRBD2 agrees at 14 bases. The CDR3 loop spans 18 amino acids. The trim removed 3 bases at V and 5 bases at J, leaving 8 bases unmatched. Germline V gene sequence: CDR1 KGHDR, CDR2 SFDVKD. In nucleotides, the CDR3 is TGTGCCACCAGTGATGGGCGACTAGCGGGAGGGGGTCACAATGAGCAGTTCTTC. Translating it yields CATSDGRLAGGGHNEQFF.

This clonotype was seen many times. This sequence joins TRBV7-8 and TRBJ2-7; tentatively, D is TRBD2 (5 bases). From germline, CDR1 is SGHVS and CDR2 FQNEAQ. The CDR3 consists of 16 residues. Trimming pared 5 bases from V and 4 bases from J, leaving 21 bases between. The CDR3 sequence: CASSEGLTLGTYEQYF. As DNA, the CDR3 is TGTGCCAGCAGCGAGGGTTTAACGCTCGGAACTTACGAGCAGTACTTC. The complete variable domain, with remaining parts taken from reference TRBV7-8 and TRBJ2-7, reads GAGVSQSPRYKVAKRGQDVALRCDPISGHVSLFWYQQALGQGPEFLTYFQNEAQLDKSGLPSDRFFAERPEGSVSTLKIQRTQQEDSAVYLCASSEGLTLGTYEQYFGPGTRLTVT.

This CDR3 reads CASSRPEGTGELFF. Written as DNA, the CDR3 is TGCGCCAGCAGTAGGCCGGAAGGCACCGGGGAGCTGTTTTTT. The chain joins TRBV10-2 to TRBJ2-2; D gene uncertain. The CDR3 is made up of 14 amino acids. Germline V CDR1 and CDR2: WSHSY, SAAADI. Trimming took off 5 bases at V and 4 bases at J, with 11 bases between the two ends.

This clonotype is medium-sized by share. CDR3 bases: TGCAGCGTTGATAGGGCAGGGTCCTACAATGAGCAGTTCTTC. Translating gives CSVDRAGSYNEQFF. The chain links TRBV29-1 to TRBJ2-1, with D tentatively TRBD1 (5 bases). CDR1 is SQVTM, CDR2 ANQGSEA, per germline. This CDR3 has 14 residues. Trimming took 3 bases from V and 1 from J, leaving 10 bases between them.

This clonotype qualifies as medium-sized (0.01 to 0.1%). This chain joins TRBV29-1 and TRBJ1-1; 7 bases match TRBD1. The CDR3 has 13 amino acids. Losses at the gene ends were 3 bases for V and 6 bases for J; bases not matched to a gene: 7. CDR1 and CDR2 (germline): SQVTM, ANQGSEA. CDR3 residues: CSVETGYNAEAFF. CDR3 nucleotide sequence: TGCAGCGTTGAGACAGGGTATAACGCTGAAGCTTTCTTT.

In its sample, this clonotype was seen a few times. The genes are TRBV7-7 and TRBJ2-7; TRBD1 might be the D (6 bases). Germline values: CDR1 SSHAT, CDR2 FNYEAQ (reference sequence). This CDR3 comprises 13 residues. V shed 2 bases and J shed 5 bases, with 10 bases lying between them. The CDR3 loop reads CASSLRGSDEQYF. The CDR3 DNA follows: TGTGCCAGCAGCTTAAGGGGGAGCGACGAGCAGTACTTC.

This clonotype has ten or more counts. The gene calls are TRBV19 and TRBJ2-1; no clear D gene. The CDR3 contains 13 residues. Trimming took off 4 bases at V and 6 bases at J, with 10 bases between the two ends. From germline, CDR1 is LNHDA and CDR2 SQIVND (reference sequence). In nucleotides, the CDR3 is TGTGCCAGTAGTAAACGACACCCCAATGAGCAGTTCTTC. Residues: CASSKRHPNEQFF. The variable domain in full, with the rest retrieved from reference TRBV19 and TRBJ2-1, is DGGITQSPKYLFRKEGQNVTLSCEQNLNHDAMYWYRQDPGQGLRLIYYSQIVNDFQKGDIAEGYSVSREKKESFPLTVTSAQKNPTAFYLCASSKRHPNEQFFGPGTRLTVL.

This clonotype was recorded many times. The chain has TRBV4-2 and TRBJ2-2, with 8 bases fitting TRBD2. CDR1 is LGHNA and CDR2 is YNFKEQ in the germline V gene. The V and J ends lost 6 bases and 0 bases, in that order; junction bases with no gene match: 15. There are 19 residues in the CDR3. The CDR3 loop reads CASSPRSGLAGTNTGELFF. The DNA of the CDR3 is TGTGCCAGCAGTCCAAGATCGGGCCTAGCGGGTACGAACACCGGGGAGCTGTTTTTT.

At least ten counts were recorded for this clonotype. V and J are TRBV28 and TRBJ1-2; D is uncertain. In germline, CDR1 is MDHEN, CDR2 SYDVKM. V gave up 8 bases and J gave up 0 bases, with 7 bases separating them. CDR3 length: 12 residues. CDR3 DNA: TGTGCCAGCGGCGGAGCTAACTATGGCTACACCTTC. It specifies CASGGANYGYTF.

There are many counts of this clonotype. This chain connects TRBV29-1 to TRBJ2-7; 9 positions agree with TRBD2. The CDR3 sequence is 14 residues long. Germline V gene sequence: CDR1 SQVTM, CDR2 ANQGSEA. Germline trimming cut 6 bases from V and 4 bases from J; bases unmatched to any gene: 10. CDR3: CSVARGSGSYEQYF. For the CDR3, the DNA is TGCAGCGTGGCGAGAGGTAGCGGGAGTTACGAGCAGTACTTC.

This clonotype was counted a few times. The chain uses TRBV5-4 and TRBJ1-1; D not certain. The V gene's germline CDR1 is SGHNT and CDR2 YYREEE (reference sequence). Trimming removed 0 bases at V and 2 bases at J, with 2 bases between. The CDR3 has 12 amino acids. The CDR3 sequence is CASSLDNTEAFF. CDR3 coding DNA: TGTGCCAGCAGCTTGGATAACACTGAAGCTTTCTTT.

CDR3 loop: CASSRSAYTDTQYF. CDR3 sequence (DNA): TGTGCCAGCAGTCGGAGCGCCTACACAGATACGCAGTATTTT. The chain recombines TRBV28 with TRBJ2-3; unclear D gene. The V end was cut by 5 bases, the J end by 2 bases, with 11 bases between. The CDR3 has 14 residues. CDR1 is MDHEN, CDR2 SYDVKM, per germline. The whole variable domain, filled in from reference TRBV28 and TRBJ2-3, reads DVKVTQSSRYLVKRTGEKVFLECVQDMDHENMFWYRQDPGLGLRLIYFSYDVKMKEKGDIPEGYSVSREKKERFSLILESASTNQTSMYLCASSRSAYTDTQYFGPGTRLTVL.